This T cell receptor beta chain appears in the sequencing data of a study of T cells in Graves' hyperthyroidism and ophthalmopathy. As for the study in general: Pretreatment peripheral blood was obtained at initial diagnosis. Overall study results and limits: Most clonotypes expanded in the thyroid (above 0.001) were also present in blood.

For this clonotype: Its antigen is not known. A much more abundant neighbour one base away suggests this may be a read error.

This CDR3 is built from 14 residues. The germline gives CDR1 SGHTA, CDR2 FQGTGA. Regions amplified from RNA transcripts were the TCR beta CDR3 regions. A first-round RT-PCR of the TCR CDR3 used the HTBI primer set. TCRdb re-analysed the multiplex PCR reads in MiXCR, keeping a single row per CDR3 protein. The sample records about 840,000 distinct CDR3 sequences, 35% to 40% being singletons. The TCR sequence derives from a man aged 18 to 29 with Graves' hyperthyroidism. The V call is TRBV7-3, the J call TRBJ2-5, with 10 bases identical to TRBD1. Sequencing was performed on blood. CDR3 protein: CASSLPTGGEIQYF. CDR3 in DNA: TGTGCCAGCAGCCTGCCGACAGGGGGCGAGATCCAGTACTTC.